These T cell receptor beta chains were read from a single sample in a study of Ad26.COV2.S vaccination and SARS-CoV-2 variants. Clones were sequenced by immunoSEQ multiplex PCR, and TCRdb holds only the in-frame ones, with some missing. The table records fewer than 400,000 clones, roughly 90% of them present only once. The sample was peripheral blood, taken in a trial of Ad26.COV2.S vaccine versus placebo. These receptors all come from a person aged 18-60 years who received the Ad26.COV2.S COVID-19 vaccine or a placebo. Both conserved end residues are trimmed from each CDR3.

V gene: TRBV18
CDR3 length: 14
J gene: TRBJ1-4
CDR3 protein: ASAPLVAGSSEKLF

V gene: TRBV29-1
CDR3 length: 11
J gene: TRBJ2-2
CDR3 protein: SVRRSNTGELF

V gene: TRBV7-2
CDR3 length: 12
J gene: TRBJ2-1
CDR3 protein: ASSSHTTPNEQF

V gene: TRBV5-1
CDR3 length: 14
J gene: TRBJ1-1
CDR3 protein: ASSFGPLQINTEAF

V gene: TRBV28
CDR3 length: 13
J gene: TRBJ1-4
CDR3 protein: ASAGPSPTNEKLF

V gene: TRBV2
CDR3 length: 9
J gene: TRBJ1-1
CDR3 protein: ASSNTLEAF

V gene: TRBV18
CDR3 length: 13
J gene: TRBJ1-3
CDR3 protein: ASHNQGRSGNTIY

V gene: TRBV23-1
CDR3 length: 14
J gene: TRBJ1-1
CDR3 protein: ASSQKTGRANTEAF

V gene: TRBV9
CDR3 length: 13
J gene: TRBJ2-2
CDR3 protein: ASSVAGADTGELF

V gene: TRBV4-2
CDR3 length: 13
J gene: TRBJ2-7
CDR3 protein: ASSRPSGGASEQY

V gene: TRBV10-3
CDR3 length: 12
J gene: TRBJ1-2
CDR3 protein: AISESGDKAGYT

V gene: TRBV7-2
CDR3 length: 11
J gene: TRBJ1-2
CDR3 protein: ASSPDRGSGYT

V gene: TRBV7-9
CDR3 length: 11
J gene: TRBJ2-1
CDR3 protein: ASLTGFPSEQF

V gene: TRBV19
CDR3 length: 11
J gene: TRBJ1-2
CDR3 protein: ASSIPGREGYT

V gene: TRBV18
CDR3 length: 12
J gene: TRBJ1-2
CDR3 protein: ASSPGQEAYGYT

V gene: TRBV9
CDR3 length: 12
J gene: TRBJ1-1
CDR3 protein: ASSVARGNTEAF

V gene: TRBV2
CDR3 length: 13
J gene: TRBJ2-5
CDR3 protein: ASSRLAVPRETQY

V gene: TRBV2
CDR3 length: 13
J gene: TRBJ2-7
CDR3 protein: ASKPEGSLSYEQY

V gene: TRBV4-1
CDR3 length: 12
J gene: TRBJ2-7
CDR3 protein: ASSDPGQGYEQY

V gene: TRBV19
CDR3 length: 16
J gene: TRBJ2-2
CDR3 protein: ASSIRVGAGARTGELF

V gene: TRBV30
CDR3 length: 10
J gene: TRBJ2-1
CDR3 protein: AWTIDRGEQF

V gene: TRBV4-2
CDR3 length: 13
J gene: TRBJ2-2
CDR3 protein: ASSQEKGGSGELF

V gene: TRBV18
CDR3 length: 11
J gene: TRBJ2-2
CDR3 protein: ASSPQGSGELF

V gene: TRBV5-8
CDR3 length: 12
J gene: TRBJ1-2
CDR3 protein: ASSLGQGPTGYT

V gene: TRBV4-2
CDR3 length: 13
J gene: TRBJ2-7
CDR3 protein: ASSQGEYRPYEQY

V gene: TRBV7-3
CDR3 length: 16
J gene: TRBJ1-2
CDR3 protein: ASSSHGGSGGMGYGYT

V gene: TRBV7-2
CDR3 length: 13
J gene: TRBJ1-4
CDR3 protein: ASSLARRDYEKLF

V gene: TRBV7-2
CDR3 length: 14
J gene: TRBJ2-1
CDR3 protein: ASSLVGGGVDNEQF

V gene: TRBV18
CDR3 length: 14
J gene: TRBJ2-2
CDR3 protein: ASSLIPPRGTGELF

V gene: TRBV7-6
CDR3 length: 14
J gene: TRBJ2-3
CDR3 protein: ASSLGQALNTDTQY

V gene: TRBV6-2/TRBV6-3
CDR3 length: 18
J gene: TRBJ2-1
CDR3 protein: ASSSSPVVAVLNAFNEQF

V gene: TRBV30
CDR3 length: 12
J gene: TRBJ2-4
CDR3 protein: AWSPPLAKNIQY

V gene: TRBV4-1
CDR3 length: 13
J gene: TRBJ1-4
CDR3 protein: ASSQEARADEKLF

V gene: TRBV5-4
CDR3 length: 15
J gene: TRBJ1-5
CDR3 protein: ASSPGPQGGGNQPQH

V gene: TRBV18
CDR3 length: 11
J gene: TRBJ1-1
CDR3 protein: ASSQTGTAEAF

V gene: TRBV25-1
CDR3 length: 11
J gene: TRBJ1-5
CDR3 protein: ASQGGSYQPQH

V gene: TRBV28
CDR3 length: 10
J gene: TRBJ1-2
CDR3 protein: ASRILNYGYT

V gene: TRBV5-6
CDR3 length: 16
J gene: TRBJ2-7
CDR3 protein: ASRFERDRGPNTYEQY

V gene: TRBV27
CDR3 length: 10
J gene: TRBJ2-7
CDR3 protein: ASSSKQGHRD

V gene: TRBV19
CDR3 length: 11
J gene: TRBJ1-3
CDR3 protein: ASSIQEGNTIY

V gene: TRBV19
CDR3 length: 12
J gene: TRBJ1-2
CDR3 protein: ASQSGTGSNGYT